This T cell receptor (beta chain) was found in a study of vaccination effects on CD4 cells after COVID-19. About the research overall: Sampling occurred a median 72 days post second dose, range 14 to 241.

Sequencing followed a ViraFEST assay step that expanded antigen-specific CD4+ T cells with viral peptide pools. Isolation of CD4+ T cells took place after approximately ten days of culture. Participants were vaccinated with two doses of either the BNT162b2 or mRNA-1273 vaccine. In culture with 8 to 10 IU/ml IL-2 and around 10 ug/ml peptides, PBMC were grown at 1.5 million to 2 million per well. Cultures got half-medium changes with IL-2 on days 3 and 7. A note on this clone: What it binds is not known.

J gave up 9 bases and V 3 bases, and 10 bases lay outside the gene matches. Germline loops: CDR1 MGHRA, CDR2 YSYEKL. The CDR3 is 17 amino acids. Only in-frame clones appear in the TCRdb table, and some are missing; sequencing was by immunoSEQ multiplex PCR. Of about 35,000 clones listed, 82% are singletons. Points from the study as a whole: Healthy vaccinees' vaccine-induced clones included only 1 of 255 that recognized common cold coronaviruses.

The sample was CD4+ T cells from PBMCs cultured with HCoV-NL63 spike peptides, taken after COVID-19 vaccination. This clonotype originated in a human donor who received a COVID-19 vaccine. Some clones in this sample may be carry-over from other donors' samples. This chain connects TRBV4-1 to TRBJ2-1, with 14 bases aligning to TRBD2. The CDR3 DNA follows: TGCGCCAGCAGCCAGGGACTAGCGGGGGCCGCCGCTCTTGAGCAGTTCTTC. Its protein product is CASSQGLAGAAALEQFF.